This passage covers 26 T cell receptor beta chains from one sample sequenced in a study of beta chain features in type 1 diabetes. As every portion of the isolated RNA was reverse transcribed, the sequencing read expressed TCRB transcripts. The protocol was immunoSEQ multiplex PCR, while the TCRdb copy is restricted to in-frame clones and leaves out a portion. The sample shows 600,000 to 650,000 clones, around 15% of them seen only once. Source material: naive CD4+ T cells from blood. The receptors originated from a man younger than 35 in good health.

This clone has more than one count but fewer than ten. CDR3 sequence reads: CASSQEGTSGSRNEQYF. The CDR3 DNA reads TGCGCCAGCAGCCAAGAAGGGACTAGCGGGAGTCGGAACGAGCAGTACTTC. This rearrangement joins TRBV4-3 to TRBJ2-5; 14 bases are shared with TRBD2. The J call may be faulty, since TRBJ2-7 better matches the DNA end. Germline CDR1 reads LGHNA; CDR2 reads YSLEER. The CDR3 has 17 amino acids.

The rearrangement links TRBV27 to TRBJ2-7; possibly TRBD1 or TRBD2 for D (6 bases each). The V and J ends lost 4 bases and 3 bases respectively, with 13 bases between them. From germline, CDR1 is MNHEY and CDR2 SMNVEV (reference sequence). The CDR3 is made up of 14 amino acids. The CDR3 region is CASSYRGPFYEQYF. Written as DNA, the CDR3 is TGTGCCAGCAGTTACCGGGGGCCCTTCTACGAGCAGTACTTC.

The V and J genes are TRBV9 and TRBJ2-2; TRBD1 or TRBD2 may be the D gene (5 bases each). Germline CDR1 reads SGDLS; CDR2 reads YYNGEE. This CDR3 is built from 17 residues. Trimming pared 5 bases from V and 3 bases from J, leaving 20 bases between. The CDR3 DNA sequence: TGTGCCAGCAGTGTATCCCGGGACCGGCGGGACACCGGGGAGCTGTTTTTT. Protein sequence: CASSVSRDRRDTGELFF.

V and J are TRBV11-1 and TRBJ1-1; 8 bases line up with TRBD1. The ends lost 6 bases at V and 4 bases at J; junction bases unmatched: 13. The germline V gene has CDR1 SGHAT and CDR2 FQDESV (reference sequence). The CDR3 extends over 16 amino acids. The CDR3 loop is CASSYGQGSYPTEAFF. In DNA form, the CDR3 reads TGTGCCAGCAGTTATGGACAGGGCTCTTATCCCACTGAAGCTTTCTTT.

This rearrangement joins TRBV27 to TRBJ1-5, with D uncertain. V was shortened by 6 bases and J by 3 bases, with 12 bases between the two germline ends. The CDR3 is 14 residues long. CDR1 MNHEY and CDR2 SMNVEV come from the germline V gene (reference sequence). This CDR3 reads CASSQDKVNQPQHF. The CDR3 coding sequence is TGTGCCAGCAGCCAAGACAAGGTCAATCAGCCCCAGCATTTT.

This clone was detected a few times. V is TRBV2 and J is TRBJ1-4, with 7 bases lining up with TRBD1. This CDR3 has 15 amino acids. The trim removed 6 bases at V and 7 bases at J, leaving 11 bases unmatched. CDR1 is SNHLY and CDR2 is FYNNEI in the germline V gene. DNA of the CDR3: TGTGCCAGCAGACAAGACAGGGCAAAGAGTGAAAAACTGTTTTTT. Residues: CASRQDRAKSEKLFF. The full variable domain, completed using reference TRBV2 and TRBJ1-4, is EPEVTQTPSHQVTQMGQEVILRCVPISNHLYFYWYRQILGQKVEFLVSFYNNEISEKSEIFDDQFSVERPDGSNFTLKIRSTKLEDSAMYFCASRQDRAKSEKLFFGSGTQLSVL.

This clone came up a few times. The chain links TRBV5-4 to TRBJ2-1; perhaps TRBD2 as D (6 bases). Trimming removed 0 bases at V and 4 bases at J, with 14 bases between. CDR3 length: 16 amino acids. Germline CDR1 reads SGHNT; CDR2 reads YYREEE (reference sequence). This CDR3 reads CASSLGVGTVYNEQFF. DNA of the CDR3: TGTGCCAGCAGCTTGGGGGTAGGGACTGTTTACAATGAGCAGTTCTTC.

This clone occurred a few times. The chain employs TRBV6-5 and TRBJ1-2, with D tentatively TRBD1 (6 bases). Germline V gives CDR1 MNHEY, CDR2 SVGAGI. The CDR3 length is 15 residues. The germline V and J ends were trimmed by 6 bases and 4 bases, with 18 bases remaining between them. Here the CDR3 DNA reads TGTGCCAGCAGCCTTCGACAAGGGGGGACCTATGGCTACACCTTC. Translation: CASSLRQGGTYGYTF.

V and J are TRBV18 and TRBJ1-5; the D is unclear. Looked up from germline, CDR1 is KGHSH and CDR2 is LQKENI. Trimming took 2 bases from V and 6 from J, leaving 8 bases between them. The CDR3 covers 13 residues. CDR3 DNA sequence: TGTGCCAGCTCACCAACAGCGGGTCAGCCCCAGCATTTT. As protein: CASSPTAGQPQHF.

This clone was detected once. J is TRBJ2-4 and V is TRBV27; maybe TRBD2 (6 bases). Germline CDR1 MNHEY, CDR2 SMNVEV (reference sequence). The CDR3 spans 15 residues. V was clipped by 2 bases and J by 1 base, with 9 bases between them. The CDR3 DNA sequence: TGTGCCAGCAGTTTAGCTAGCGCGGCCAAAAACATTCAGTACTTC. Amino acid sequence: CASSLASAAKNIQYF.

This clone was picked up a small number of times. The rearrangement joins TRBV5-4 to TRBJ2-3; D is unresolved. CDR3 size: 15 residues. The V end was cut by 4 bases, the J end by 3 bases, with 15 bases between. Germline assignment: CDR1 SGHNT and CDR2 YYREEE (reference sequence). The CDR3 nucleotides read TGTGCCAGCAGCCAAGATTTCGCCGCGACAGATACGCAGTATTTT. Its translation: CASSQDFAATDTQYF.

This clone has just a few counts. The chain carries TRBV28 and TRBJ2-1; a weak D match, TRBD2 (6 bases). V gave up 6 bases and J gave up 6 bases, with 18 bases separating them. The germline V gene has CDR1 MDHEN and CDR2 SYDVKM. The CDR3 is 15 amino acids. This CDR3 is CASSSRDSLGNEQFF. The CDR3 DNA follows: TGTGCCAGCAGCTCCCGGGACTCCCTGGGCAATGAGCAGTTCTTC.

This clone was observed a handful of times. The V and J genes are TRBV29-1 and TRBJ2-7, with no clear D. Between the trimmed V and J ends, which lost 6 bases and 2 bases, there was a span of 20 bases. CDR1 is SQVTM and CDR2 is ANQGSEA in the germline V gene. The CDR3 runs to 15 residues. The CDR3 is CSVAPVLGNTYEQYF. CDR3 coding DNA: TGCAGCGTCGCACCTGTCCTGGGGAATACCTACGAGCAGTACTTC.

Written as DNA, the CDR3 is TGCGCCAGCAGCCCTAGGACTAGCGGGAGGGGCACAGATACGCAGTATTTT. Protein: CASSPRTSGRGTDTQYF. The chain links TRBV5-1 to TRBJ2-3; TRBD2 matches 15 bases. CDR1 is SGHRS and CDR2 is YFSETQ in the germline V gene. J lost 1 base, V lost 4 bases, and 4 bases had no gene match. The CDR3 extends over 17 amino acids.

The V gene is TRBV18, the J gene TRBJ1-2; D possibly corresponds to TRBD1 (6 bases). The germline V gene has CDR1 KGHSH and CDR2 LQKENI. V lost 0 bases and J 3 bases, leaving 11 bases between the germline ends. The CDR3 covers 15 residues. CDR3 sequence reads: CASSPPGHVDYGYTF. The DNA for the CDR3 is TGTGCCAGCTCACCACCGGGACACGTAGACTATGGCTACACCTTC.

This clone came up a few times. The CDR3 DNA sequence: TGTGCCAGCAGCCGATTTACTAGCGGGACGTCACTATATGAGCAGTTCTTC. Residues: CASSRFTSGTSLYEQFF. The chain is built from TRBV7-2 and TRBJ2-1, with TRBD2 identical over 10 bases. V shed 5 bases and J 8 bases; nucleotides not matched to a gene: 15. CDR3 length: 17 amino acids. Germline V gene data show CDR1 as SGHTA and CDR2 as FQGNSA.

This clone was seen only a few times. The J gene is TRBJ2-3, the V gene TRBV7-2, with D possibly TRBD2 on 5 matching bases. CDR1 is SGHTA and CDR2 is FQGNSA in the germline V gene. The CDR3 extends over 13 amino acids. V lost 3 bases and J lost 4, with 8 bases in between. In nucleotides, the CDR3 is TGTGCCAGCAGCTTTGGGCGGGCAGATACGCAGTATTTT. Protein: CASSFGRADTQYF.

This clone was seen more than once but under ten times. The rearrangement uses TRBV6-6 and TRBJ1-3; no firm D call. Germline V gene data show CDR1 as MNHNY and CDR2 as SVGAGI (reference sequence). This CDR3 contains 16 residues. V shed 5 bases and J shed 1 base, with 15 bases lying between them. In DNA, the CDR3 is TGTGCCAGCAGTAAACCACAGCGGGCGTCTGGAAACACCATATATTTT. Its translation is CASSKPQRASGNTIYF.

As concerns this clone: Additional DNA sequences in this sample encode the identical CDR3. V usage is TRBV20-1 and J usage is TRBJ1-2; no clear D. V gave up 0 bases and J gave up 6 bases, with 5 bases separating them. The CDR3 is 11 residues long. Germline lookup yields CDR1 DFQATT and CDR2 SNEGSKA (reference sequence). CDR3 region: CSARDLDGYTF. In nucleotides, the CDR3 is TGCAGTGCTAGAGATCTCGATGGCTACACCTTC.

V is TRBV6-5 and J is TRBJ1-5, with D maybe TRBD1 (5 bases). V lost 4 bases and J lost 2, with 15 bases in between. CDR3 length: 16 residues. Germline V gene data show CDR1 as MNHEY and CDR2 as SVGAGI. The CDR3 here is CASSSIGGRGNQPQHF. The CDR3 DNA sequence: TGTGCCAGCAGTTCTATTGGGGGGAGGGGCAATCAGCCCCAGCATTTT.

The V gene is TRBV4-3, the J gene TRBJ2-3; TRBD1 matches 7 bases. There are 15 residues in the CDR3. Germline loops: CDR1 LGHNA, CDR2 YSLEER. V lost 2 bases to trimming and J lost 1 base; unmatched junction nucleotides: 3. The CDR3 coding sequence is TGCGCCAGCAGCCAACCTGGGACAGGCACAGATACGCAGTATTTT. It encodes CASSQPGTGTDTQYF.

Written as DNA, the CDR3 is TGTGCCAGCAGCGTAGAAGGGCGTGGGAGTGAGCAGTTCTTC. This codes for CASSVEGRGSEQFF. V gene TRBV9 combines with J gene TRBJ2-1; possibly TRBD2 for D (5 bases). Germline V gene lookup returns CDR1 SGDLS and CDR2 YYNGEE. V shed 0 bases and J shed 9 bases, with 13 bases lying between them. The CDR3 spans 14 residues.

This clone was counted a few times. The chain couples TRBV5-6 to TRBJ2-3; D ambiguous. Trimming took off 1 base at V and 5 bases at J, with 8 bases between the two ends. CDR3 length: 13 residues. Germline assignment: CDR1 SGHDT and CDR2 YYEEEE. Here the CDR3 DNA reads TGTGCCAGCAGCTTGAAGCCGGGAGATACGCAGTATTTT. This gives the protein CASSLKPGDTQYF.

The chain uses TRBV28 and TRBJ1-6, with D unclear. The ends were cut back, 2 bases at V and 8 bases at J, with 13 bases in the middle. The CDR3 is 15 amino acids. Germline-derived CDR1 and CDR2 are MDHEN and SYDVKM. The CDR3: CASSLAGLGYSPLHF. CDR3 bases: TGTGCCAGCAGTTTAGCGGGCCTCGGGTATTCACCCCTCCACTTT.

The chain uses TRBV29-1 and TRBJ1-1; 7 bases map to TRBD1. The CDR3 consists of 12 residues. Germline lookup yields CDR1 SQVTM and CDR2 ANQGSEA. V trimming: 4 bases; J trimming: 4 bases; junction bases outside the gene matches: 3. CDR3 nucleotides: TGCAGCGTTGGGGCAGGGGGCACTGAAGCTTTCTTT. It translates to CSVGAGGTEAFF.

This clone was detected only a few times. The gene calls are TRBV23-1 and TRBJ1-3, with D perhaps matching TRBD1 (6 bases). TRBV23-1 is placed among ORFs of uncertain function. The CDR3 runs 21 residues. V lost 6 bases and J 4 bases, leaving 34 bases between the germline ends. The CDR3 bases are TGCGCCAGCAGCCTAATGGGCAGGGGCCCGCGAACGCCGAAAAAAGGAAACACCATATATTTT. It yields the protein CASSLMGRGPRTPKKGNTIYF.